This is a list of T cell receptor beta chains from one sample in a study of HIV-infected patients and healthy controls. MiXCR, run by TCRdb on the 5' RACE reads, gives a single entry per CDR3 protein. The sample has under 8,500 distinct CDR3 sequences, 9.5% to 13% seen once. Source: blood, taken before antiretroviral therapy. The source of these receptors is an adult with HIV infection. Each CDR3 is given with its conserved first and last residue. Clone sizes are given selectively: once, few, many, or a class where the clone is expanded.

CDR3 protein: CSARGGTGNTIYF
V gene: TRBV20-1
clone size: many

CDR3 protein: CASSTPGRAYEQYF
V gene: TRBV28
clone size: -

CDR3 protein: CASSTDWDSGYTF
V gene: TRBV12-3/TRBV12-4
clone size: many

CDR3 protein: CSTRGGQGSEAFF
V gene: TRBV29-1
clone size: medium-sized

CDR3 protein: CASSEYVGTGAFSGANVLTF
V gene: TRBV9
clone size: few

CDR3 protein: CASSYRDITEAFF
V gene: TRBV6-5
clone size: many

CDR3 protein: CASTPGGAADQPQHF
V gene: TRBV9
clone size: many

CDR3 protein: CASSLGGGGLNQPQHF
V gene: TRBV28
clone size: many

CDR3 protein: CSALGRSNTEAFF
V gene: TRBV20-1
clone size: -

CDR3 protein: CASGNYEQYF
V gene: TRBV19
clone size: -

CDR3 protein: CASSYSSRGLGTEAFF
V gene: TRBV6-5
clone size: medium-sized

CDR3 protein: CASSLTPPLAGEDTQYF
V gene: TRBV7-2
clone size: many

CDR3 protein: CSTSGGSWQETQYF
V gene: TRBV29-1
clone size: medium-sized

CDR3 protein: CASTNVGAVHSYEQYF
V gene: TRBV28
clone size: -

CDR3 protein: CASSLRRRSQTELRVGKAPDEQFF
V gene: TRBV7-3
clone size: many

CDR3 protein: CASRGGGYGNTEAFF
V gene: TRBV12-3/TRBV12-4
clone size: many

CDR3 protein: CASSPPTGVNTEAFF
V gene: TRBV11-1
clone size: medium-sized

CDR3 protein: CSARSGGGTEAFF
V gene: TRBV20-1
clone size: many

CDR3 protein: CASSGAGPNYGYTF
V gene: TRBV6-1
clone size: -

CDR3 protein: CASRRLAGGRHTGELFF
V gene: TRBV19
clone size: few

CDR3 protein: CASSLAGGGYEQYF
V gene: TRBV5-1
clone size: medium-sized

CDR3 protein: CASSFGVSSTDTQYF
V gene: TRBV5-4
clone size: few

CDR3 protein: CASRGWSSGQETQYF
V gene: TRBV6-1
clone size: few

CDR3 protein: CASSLGVYEQYF
V gene: TRBV5-4
clone size: -

CDR3 protein: CSAKGLAGYEQYF
V gene: TRBV20-1
clone size: medium-sized

CDR3 protein: CASSLGSRQFF
V gene: TRBV6-5
clone size: -

CDR3 protein: CASSLAWGYEQYF
V gene: TRBV7-9
clone size: -

CDR3 protein: CASSLEPVGTEAFF
V gene: TRBV7-9
clone size: many

CDR3 protein: CSAWDRGPTGELFF
V gene: TRBV20-1
clone size: -

CDR3 protein: CASSPRRGSTDTQYF
V gene: TRBV6-1
clone size: many

CDR3 protein: CASSSGTIGHEQYF
V gene: TRBV27
clone size: -

CDR3 protein: CASSLSPAPGPNGQQPQHF
V gene: TRBV5-1
clone size: few

CDR3 protein: CASSSGTATSGNTIYF
V gene: TRBV28
clone size: medium-sized

CDR3 protein: CASSYQAGGGEQYF
V gene: TRBV6-5
clone size: many

CDR3 protein: CSARDLVGGLHEQYF
V gene: TRBV20-1
clone size: few

CDR3 protein: CASSIPPGTEAFF
V gene: TRBV19
clone size: few

CDR3 protein: CASSENLGASGYTF
V gene: TRBV6-1
clone size: -

CDR3 protein: CASFRGAGLRVYEQYF
V gene: TRBV6-6
clone size: medium-sized

CDR3 protein: CASSLLQGMNTEAFF
V gene: TRBV7-9
clone size: medium-sized

CDR3 protein: CAVRQSLLVNTEAFF
V gene: TRBV5-4
clone size: few

CDR3 protein: CASSLAGALSSYEQYF
V gene: TRBV5-4
clone size: -

CDR3 protein: CSALSWAGNEQFF
V gene: TRBV20-1
clone size: medium-sized

CDR3 protein: CASSLIFSEAFF
V gene: TRBV7-9
clone size: medium-sized

CDR3 protein: CASSSGTSGIGDEQFF
V gene: TRBV7-2
clone size: many